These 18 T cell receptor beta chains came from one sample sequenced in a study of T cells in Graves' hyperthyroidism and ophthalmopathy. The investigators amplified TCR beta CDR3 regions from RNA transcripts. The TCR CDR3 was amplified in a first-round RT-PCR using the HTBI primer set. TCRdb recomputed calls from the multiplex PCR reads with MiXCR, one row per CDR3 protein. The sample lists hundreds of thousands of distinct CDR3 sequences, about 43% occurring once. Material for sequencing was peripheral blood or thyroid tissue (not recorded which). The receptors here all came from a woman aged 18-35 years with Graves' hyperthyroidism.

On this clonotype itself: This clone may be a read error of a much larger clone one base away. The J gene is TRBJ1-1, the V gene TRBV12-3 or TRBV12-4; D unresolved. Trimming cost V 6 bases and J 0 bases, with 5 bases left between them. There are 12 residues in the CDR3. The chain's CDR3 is CASSGLNTEAFF. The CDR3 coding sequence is TGTGCCAGCAGCGGACTGAACACTGAAGCTTTCTTT.

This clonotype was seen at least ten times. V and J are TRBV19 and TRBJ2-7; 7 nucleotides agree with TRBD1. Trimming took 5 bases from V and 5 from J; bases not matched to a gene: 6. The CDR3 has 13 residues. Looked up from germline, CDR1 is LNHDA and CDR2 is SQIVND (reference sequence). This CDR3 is CASSLGQADEQYF. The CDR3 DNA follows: TGTGCCAGTAGTCTCGGACAGGCCGACGAGCAGTACTTC.

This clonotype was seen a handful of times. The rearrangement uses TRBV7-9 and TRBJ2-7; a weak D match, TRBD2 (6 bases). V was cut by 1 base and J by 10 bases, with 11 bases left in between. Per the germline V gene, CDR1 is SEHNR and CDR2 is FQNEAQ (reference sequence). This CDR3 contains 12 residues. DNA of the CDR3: TGTGCCAGCAGCTTAGAAAGGGGACTCCAGTACTTC. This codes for CASSLERGLQYF.

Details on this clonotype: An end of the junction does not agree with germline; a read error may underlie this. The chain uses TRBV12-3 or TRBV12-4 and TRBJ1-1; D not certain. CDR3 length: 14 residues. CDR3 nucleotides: TGTGCCGGCAGTTTAAGGCAGAAGAACACTGAAGCTTTCTTT. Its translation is CAGSLRQKNTEAFF.

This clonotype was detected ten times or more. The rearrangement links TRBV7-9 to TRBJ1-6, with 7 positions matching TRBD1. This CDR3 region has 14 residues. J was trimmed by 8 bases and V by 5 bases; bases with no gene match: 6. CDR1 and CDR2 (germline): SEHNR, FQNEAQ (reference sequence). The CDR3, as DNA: TGTGCCAGCAGCGAAACAGGGGATCATTCACCCCTCCACTTT. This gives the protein CASSETGDHSPLHF.

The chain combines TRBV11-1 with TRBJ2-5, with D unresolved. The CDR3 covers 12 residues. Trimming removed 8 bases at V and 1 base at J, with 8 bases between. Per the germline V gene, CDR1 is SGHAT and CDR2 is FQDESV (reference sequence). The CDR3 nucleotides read TGTGCCAGCTTAGGGTCCCAAGAGACCCAGTACTTC. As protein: CASLGSQETQYF.

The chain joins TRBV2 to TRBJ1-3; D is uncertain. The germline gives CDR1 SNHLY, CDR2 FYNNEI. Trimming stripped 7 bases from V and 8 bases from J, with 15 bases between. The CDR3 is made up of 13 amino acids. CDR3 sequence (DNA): TGTGCCAGCATCTTCGTCTATGGCTACACCATATATTTT. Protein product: CASIFVYGYTIYF.

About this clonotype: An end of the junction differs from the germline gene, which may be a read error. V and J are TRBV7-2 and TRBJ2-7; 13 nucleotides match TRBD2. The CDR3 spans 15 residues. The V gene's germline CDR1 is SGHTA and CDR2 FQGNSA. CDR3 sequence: CASSQGTSGIYEQYF. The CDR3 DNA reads TGCGCCAGCAGCCAGGGGACTAGCGGGATTTACGAGCAGTACTTC.

CDR3 coding DNA: TGTGCTAGCAGGACAGGGCTGGGTAGCACTGAAGCTTTCTTT. It codes for CASRTGLGSTEAFF. V is TRBV10-3 and J is TRBJ1-1; 8 nucleotides agree with TRBD1. The germline gives CDR1 ENHRY, CDR2 SYGVKD. The CDR3 sequence is 14 residues long.

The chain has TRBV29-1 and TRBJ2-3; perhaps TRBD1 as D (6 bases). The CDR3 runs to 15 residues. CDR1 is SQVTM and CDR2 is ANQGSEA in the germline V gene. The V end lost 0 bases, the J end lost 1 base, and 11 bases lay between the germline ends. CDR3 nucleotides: TGCAGCGTTGAAGAGGACAGCGCGCGCACAGATACGCAGTATTTT. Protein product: CSVEEDSARTDTQYF.

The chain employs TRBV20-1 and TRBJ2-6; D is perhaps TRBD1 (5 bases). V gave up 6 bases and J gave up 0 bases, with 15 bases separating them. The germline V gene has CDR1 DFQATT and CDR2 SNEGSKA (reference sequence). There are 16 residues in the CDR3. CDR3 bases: TGCAGTGCCTCGCAGACAGCTCGCTCTGGGGCCAACGTCCTGACTTTC. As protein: CSASQTARSGANVLTF.

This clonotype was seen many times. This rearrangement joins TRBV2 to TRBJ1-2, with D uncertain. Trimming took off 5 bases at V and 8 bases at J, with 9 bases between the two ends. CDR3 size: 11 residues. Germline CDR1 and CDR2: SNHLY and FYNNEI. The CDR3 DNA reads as TGTGCCAGCAGTATCGGGGAGGGCTACACCTTC. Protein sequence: CASSIGEGYTF. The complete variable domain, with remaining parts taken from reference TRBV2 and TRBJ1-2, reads EPEVTQTPSHQVTQMGQEVILRCVPISNHLYFYWYRQILGQKVEFLVSFYNNEISEKSEIFDDQFSVERPDGSNFTLKIRSTKLEDSAMYFCASSIGEGYTFGSGTRLTVV.

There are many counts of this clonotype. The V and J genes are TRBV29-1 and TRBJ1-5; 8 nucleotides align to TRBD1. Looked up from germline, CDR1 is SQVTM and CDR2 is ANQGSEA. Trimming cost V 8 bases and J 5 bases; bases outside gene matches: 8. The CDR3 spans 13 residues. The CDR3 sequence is CSTKRTGHQPQHF. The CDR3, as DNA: TGCAGCACTAAGAGGACAGGGCATCAGCCCCAGCATTTT.

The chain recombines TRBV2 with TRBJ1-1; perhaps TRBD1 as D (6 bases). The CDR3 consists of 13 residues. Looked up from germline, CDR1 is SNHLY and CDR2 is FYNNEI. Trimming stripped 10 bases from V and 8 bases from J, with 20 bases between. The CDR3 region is CATYRQVQGEAFF. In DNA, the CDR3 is TGTGCCACCTATCGACAAGTCCAGGGGGAAGCTTTCTTT.

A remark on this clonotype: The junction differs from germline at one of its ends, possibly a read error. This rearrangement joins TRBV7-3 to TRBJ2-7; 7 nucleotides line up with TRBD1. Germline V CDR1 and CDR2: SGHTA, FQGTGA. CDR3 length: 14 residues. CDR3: CASSQPRDSNEQYF. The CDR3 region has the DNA TGCGCCAGCAGCCAACCCCGGGACAGCAACGAGCAGTACTTC.

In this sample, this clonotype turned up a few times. This CDR3 reads CASSTDRAGSEKLFF. CDR3 bases: TGTGCCAGCAGTACCGACAGGGCTGGGAGTGAAAAACTGTTTTTT. The genes are TRBV25-1 and TRBJ1-4; 7 nucleotides align to TRBD1. With V trimmed by 5 bases and J by 7 bases, 10 bases remained unmatched. The CDR3 has 15 residues. CDR1 is MGHDK, CDR2 SYGVNS, per germline.

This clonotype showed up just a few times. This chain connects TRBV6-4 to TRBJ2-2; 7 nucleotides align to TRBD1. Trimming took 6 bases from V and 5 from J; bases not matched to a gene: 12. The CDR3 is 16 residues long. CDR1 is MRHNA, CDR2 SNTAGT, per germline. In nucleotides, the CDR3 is TGTGCCAGCAGCGCAGGCCCCGACAGGGTAACCGGGGAGCTGTTTTTT. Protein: CASSAGPDRVTGELFF.

DNA of the CDR3: TGCAGCGTTGGGGCTGGGACAGGGGGTTACGAGCAGTACTTC. It translates to CSVGAGTGGYEQYF. The chain employs TRBV29-1 and TRBJ2-7; TRBD1 agrees at 11 bases. This CDR3 comprises 14 residues. V trimming: 4 bases; J trimming: 4 bases; junction bases outside the gene matches: 6. The germline V gene has CDR1 SQVTM and CDR2 ANQGSEA.